Listed here are 2 T cell receptor beta chains from one sample, sequenced in a study of blood T cells in healthy people across ages. Combining a sample-barcoded 5' primer with a J-beta primer mix, a second PCR ran for about 6 to 11 cycles. TCRdb redid the calling of the 5' RACE reads with MiXCR, one entry per CDR3 protein. Among fewer than 800,000 distinct CDR3 sequences listed, approximately 29% were seen once. Material: blood. These receptors came from a woman of 80 years or more in good health.

This clonotype was recorded many times. The rearrangement links TRBV9 to TRBJ2-7; the match to TRBD2 covers 9 bases. The CDR3 runs to 15 residues. Germline V gene data show CDR1 as SGDLS and CDR2 as YYNGEE. With 0 bases clipped from V and 2 bases from J, the junction kept 3 bases outside the gene matches. This CDR3 is CASSVEGGGAYEQYF. The CDR3 DNA reads TGTGCCAGCAGCGTAGAGGGCGGGGGGGCCTACGAGCAGTACTTC.

For this clonotype: A much larger clone differs by one base, so this may be a read error. The genes are TRBV20-1 and TRBJ2-1; TRBD2 aligns across 8 bases. TRBJ2-7 matches the DNA end more closely, so the J call is doubtful. The CDR3 is made up of 15 amino acids. The germline V gene has CDR1 DFQATT and CDR2 SNEGSKA (reference sequence). The CDR3 coding sequence is TGCAGTGCTAGCCCCCGGGCTAGCGGGTACAATGAGCAGTACTTC. Encoded protein: CSASPRASGYNEQYF.